This T cell receptor (beta chain) is drawn from a study of T-cell memory formation after mild COVID-19. The wider study: Clusters were largely donor specific. Study findings and constraints: The second-wave clones peaking on day 37 were not confirmed as SARS-CoV-2-specific. Clones contracting over day 15 to 85 were CD4/CD8 balanced, with later expanders leaning CD4+.

This clonotype was counted only a few times. Its matching antigen is unknown. From the 5' RACE reads, TCRdb called clonotypes with MiXCR, one entry per CDR3 protein. The table records 550,000 to 700,000 distinct CDR3 sequences, roughly 17% of them present only once. The sequencing sample was made of PBMCs or a T cell subset sorted from them (not recorded which). The sequence was obtained from an adult woman who had mild COVID-19 (a few samples of this study predate the infection). Cell type and time point are not known.

This CDR3 reads CASSLDGRENTEAFF. The CDR3 region has the DNA TGTGCCAGCAGCTTAGACGGTCGGGAGAACACTGAAGCTTTCTTT. This chain links TRBV7-2 with TRBJ1-1; D gene unclear. The CDR3 length is 15 residues. Germline loops: CDR1 SGHTA, CDR2 FQGNSA. Trimming stripped 1 base from V and 1 base from J, with 10 bases between.